The next 10 T cell receptor beta chains were all read from a single sample in a study of T cell responses to AZD1222 COVID-19 vaccine. Here immunoSEQ multiplex PCR was the method, and the copy in TCRdb shows in-frame clones only, minus some. The data contain approximately 130,000 clones, around 83% of them seen just once; the ten biggest clones take up 25% to 35%. Sequenced here: peripheral blood, sampled 28 days after the second AZD1222 dose. These receptors came from an adult who received the AZD1222 COVID-19 vaccine.

V gene TRBV6-2 or TRBV6-3 combines with J gene TRBJ1-6; the D gene is possibly TRBD1 (5 bases). The CDR3 has 15 amino acids. V lost 6 bases to trimming and J lost 0 bases, with 9 bases between them. Germline loops: CDR1 MNHEY, CDR2 SVGEGT. This CDR3 reads CASSGASSYNSPLHF. CDR3 bases: TGTGCCAGCAGCGGGGCGAGCTCCTATAATTCACCCCTCCACTTT.

V gene TRBV5-1 combines with J gene TRBJ2-1; D might be TRBD1 (7 bases). The V gene lost 6 bases and the J gene lost 5 bases, with 21 bases spanning the gap. The CDR3 extends over 16 amino acids. Germline CDR1 SGHRS, CDR2 YFSETQ. CDR3 DNA sequence: TGCGCCAGCACCCTTGGAGGGGGCAGGGGAAACAATGAGCAGTTCTTC. Translation gives CASTLGGGRGNNEQFF.

This chain connects TRBV6-5 to TRBJ2-7; 11 nucleotides align to TRBD2. The CDR3 consists of 16 residues. The V gene end was trimmed by 0 bases and the J gene end by 4 bases; junction bases not matched to a gene: 5. The V gene's germline CDR1 is MNHEY and CDR2 SVGAGI. CDR3 DNA sequence: TGTGCCAGCAGTTACTCGATCCCTAGCGGGGGGTACGAGCAGTACTTC. Amino acids: CASSYSIPSGGYEQYF.

The rearrangement joins TRBV5-1 to TRBJ2-5, with 7 bases lining up with TRBD1. The CDR3 extends over 13 amino acids. The germline gives CDR1 SGHRS, CDR2 YFSETQ. The junction had 2 bases not matched to a gene; V was cut back by 4 bases and J by 2 bases. CDR3 nucleotides: TGCGCCAGCAGCACAGGGGTTCAAGAGACCCAGTACTTC. Protein sequence: CASSTGVQETQYF.

This chain uses TRBV5-1 with TRBJ1-6, with 7 bases fitting TRBD1. The germline V gene encodes CDR1 SGHRS and CDR2 YFSETQ. The junction had 15 bases not matched to a gene; V was cut back by 4 bases and J by 14 bases. CDR3 size: 15 residues. The CDR3 is CASSPTGTASDTLHF. The CDR3 DNA reads TGCGCCAGCAGCCCAACCGGGACAGCCTCGGATACCCTCCACTTT. The full variable domain, rest sourced from reference TRBV5-1 and TRBJ1-6, is KAGVTQTPRYLIKTRGQQVTLSCSPISGHRSVSWYQQTPGQGLQFLFEYFSETQRNKGNFPGRFSGRQFSNSRSEMNVSTLELGDSALYLCASSPTGTASDTLHFGNGTRLTVT.

The chain links TRBV20-1 to TRBJ2-1, with TRBD2 matching 7 bases. The CDR3 has 11 amino acids. Germline assignment: CDR1 DFQATT and CDR2 SNEGSKA (reference sequence). The V segment lost 6 bases and the J segment 8 bases; nucleotides outside the gene matches: 4. For the CDR3, the DNA is TGCAGTGCCCACCGGGGGGATGAGCAGTTCTTC. It specifies CSAHRGDEQFF.

The V gene is TRBV5-8, the J gene TRBJ1-6; D may be TRBD1 (5 bases). Germline CDR1 and CDR2: SGHTS and YDEGEE. The CDR3 totals 13 residues. V lost 2 bases, J lost 9 bases, and 9 bases lay in between. The CDR3 DNA reads TGTGCCAGCAGCTTTAATGGGGGTTCACCCCTCCACTTT. Its translation is CASSFNGGSPLHF.

CDR3 bases: TGTGCCAGCAGCTCCTACGGGACAGGGAGCATGAACGAGCAGTACTTC. Its protein is CASSSYGTGSMNEQYF. J is TRBJ2-7 and V is TRBV7-2; TRBD1 agrees at 9 bases. CDR3 length equals 16 residues. V gave up 4 bases and J gave up 5 bases; unmatched junction bases: 12. Germline V lookup: CDR1 SGHTA, CDR2 FQGNSA.

The chain has TRBV2 and TRBJ1-1, with TRBD1 as a possible D gene (5 bases). Trimming cost V 4 bases and J 4 bases, with 16 bases left between them. The germline V gene has CDR1 SNHLY and CDR2 FYNNEI. The CDR3 length is 15 residues. CDR3 nucleotide sequence: TGTGCCAGCAGTGGATATCCGGGGGGGGGCACTGAAGCTTTCTTT. Residues: CASSGYPGGGTEAFF.

The gene calls are TRBV6-5 and TRBJ1-3; 8 positions match TRBD1. The CDR3 has 15 residues. Trimming cost V 5 bases and J 7 bases; bases outside gene matches: 10. The V gene's germline CDR1 is MNHEY and CDR2 SVGAGI. The CDR3 nucleotides are TGTGCCAGCAGTAGGACAGGGCCGAACGGGAACACCATATATTTT. The encoded protein is CASSRTGPNGNTIYF.